The 2 T cell receptor beta chains listed next were all sequenced from one sample in a study of PD-1 and CTLA-4 blockade in melanoma. Profiling relied on immunoSEQ multiplex PCR, and the TCRdb table lists in-frame clones only, not all of them. The sample carries about 21,000 clones, approximately 88% recorded once. The sequenced sample was CD8+ T cells from peripheral blood, obtained before anti-PD-1 treatment. Every receptor here comes from a human donor with melanoma.

This clone was recorded only once. The rearrangement uses TRBV5-4 and TRBJ1-1; no firm D call. The CDR3 has 11 amino acids. V shed 0 bases and J shed 6 bases, with 3 bases lying between them. Germline assignment: CDR1 SGHNT and CDR2 YYREEE (reference sequence). CDR3 residues: CASSLEAEAFF. DNA of the CDR3: TGTGCCAGCAGCTTGGAAGCTGAAGCTTTCTTT.

The CDR3 is CASSPGQVNYGYTF. CDR3 coding DNA: TGTGCCAGCAGTCCAGGGCAAGTTAACTATGGCTACACCTTC. V usage is TRBV6-6 and J usage is TRBJ1-2; D may be TRBD1 (5 bases). The CDR3 loop spans 14 amino acids. The germline V and J ends were trimmed by 5 bases and 1 base, with 11 bases remaining between them. Germline CDR1 and CDR2: MNHNY and SVGAGI (reference sequence).